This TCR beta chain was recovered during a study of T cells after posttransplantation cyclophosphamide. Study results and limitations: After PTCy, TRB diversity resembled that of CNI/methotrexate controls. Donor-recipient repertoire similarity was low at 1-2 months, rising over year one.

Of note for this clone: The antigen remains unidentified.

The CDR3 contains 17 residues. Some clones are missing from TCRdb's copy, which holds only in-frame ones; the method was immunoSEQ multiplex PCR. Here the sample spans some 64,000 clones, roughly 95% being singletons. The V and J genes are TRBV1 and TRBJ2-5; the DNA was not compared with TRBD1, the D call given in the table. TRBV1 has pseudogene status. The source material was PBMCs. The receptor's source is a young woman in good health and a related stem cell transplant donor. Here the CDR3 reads CTSSQERARSGEETQYF. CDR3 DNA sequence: TGCACCAGCAGCCAAGAACGAGCGCGTTCAGGGGAAGAGACCCAGTACTTC.